A single sample is the source of the 23 T cell receptor beta chains below, sequenced in a study of circulating tumor DNA in untreated peripheral T-cell lymphoma. TCRdb keeps only in-frame clones here, not all; method: immunoSEQ multiplex PCR. The sample has several thousand clones, 65% to 85% seen once. The source material was tumor tissue. The receptors originated from a human donor with peripheral T-cell lymphoma.

V is TRBV6-4 and J is TRBJ1-5; D is unclear. Germline assignment: CDR1 MRHNA and CDR2 SNTAGT. V lost 4 bases to trimming and J lost 5 bases, with 9 bases between them. The CDR3 contains 13 residues. CDR3 sequence: CASSGGNHQPQHF. The CDR3 nucleotides are TGTGCCAGCAGTGGCGGGAACCATCAGCCCCAGCATTTT.

The chain is built from TRBV6-8 and TRBJ1-2, with a weak D call TRBD1 (6 bases). This CDR3 is built from 13 residues. Germline CDR1 is MNHGY and CDR2 is SAAAGT. V was clipped by 2 bases and J by 6 bases, with 10 bases between them. CDR3 sequence reads: CASSYEAGDGYTF. The DNA of the CDR3 is TGTGCCAGCAGTTACGAGGCAGGGGATGGCTACACCTTC.

V and J are TRBV6-8 and TRBJ2-7; either TRBD1 or TRBD2 may fit D (5 bases each). CDR1 and CDR2 from the germline V gene are MNHGY and SAAAGT. V lost 8 bases and J lost 4, with 24 bases in between. The CDR3 covers 16 residues. The DNA for the CDR3 is TGTGCCAGCTGTGGGACGGACATCACCGACCTTTACGAGCAGTACTTC. Residues: CASCGTDITDLYEQYF.

The chain combines TRBV23-1 with TRBJ2-7, with D tentatively TRBD1 or TRBD2 (6 bases each). TRBV23-1 counts as an open reading frame of uncertain function. V gave up 9 bases and J gave up 0 bases, with 21 bases separating them. The CDR3 has 16 residues. The CDR3 DNA reads as TGCGCCAGTAAAATTCAACGGGGGACAAGCTCCTACGAGCAGTACTTC. It codes for CASKIQRGTSSYEQYF.

The V and J genes are TRBV14 and TRBJ1-1; 9 bases map to TRBD1. The CDR3 is 14 residues long. The trim removed 4 bases at V and 3 bases at J, leaving 3 bases unmatched. Germline V gene sequence: CDR1 SGHDN, CDR2 FVKESK. The chain's CDR3 is CASSRDRVDTEAFF. The DNA for the CDR3 is TGTGCCAGCAGCCGGGACAGGGTAGACACTGAAGCTTTCTTT.

This clone was counted only a few times. The CDR3 DNA reads TGTGCCAGCGTCTCATCGACAGCAAATGAAAAACTGTTTTTT. Translated, it gives CASVSSTANEKLFF. The chain links TRBV12-5 to TRBJ1-4, with a possible D match to TRBD1 (5 bases). CDR3 length: 14 residues. CDR1 is LGHNT, CDR2 FRNRAP, per germline. Looking up the rest from reference TRBV12-5 and TRBJ1-4 gives the full variable domain: DARVTQTPRHKVTEMGQEVTMRCQPILGHNTVFWYRQTMMQGLELLAYFRNRAPLDDSGMPKDRFSAEMPDATLATLKIQPSEPRDSAVYFCASVSSTANEKLFFGSGTQLSVL.

The chain carries TRBV19 and TRBJ1-5, with TRBD1 identical over 9 bases. This CDR3 comprises 14 residues. Germline V lookup: CDR1 LNHDA, CDR2 SQIVND (reference sequence). J was trimmed by 5 bases and V by 5 bases; bases with no gene match: 4. CDR3 DNA: TGTGCCAGTAGTTGGGGACAGGGCTATCAGCCCCAGCATTTT. This translates into CASSWGQGYQPQHF.

The chain has TRBV19 and TRBJ2-2; 7 bases are shared with TRBD1. The germline V gene encodes CDR1 LNHDA and CDR2 SQIVND (reference sequence). The V segment lost 8 bases and the J segment 3 bases; nucleotides outside the gene matches: 3. CDR3 length: 13 amino acids. The CDR3 reads CASYTGDTGELFF. CDR3 bases: TGTGCCAGTTACACAGGGGACACCGGGGAGCTGTTTTTT. The full variable domain, in which reference TRBV19 and TRBJ2-2 provide the parts outside the CDR3, is DGGITQSPKYLFRKEGQNVTLSCEQNLNHDAMYWYRQDPGQGLRLIYYSQIVNDFQKGDIAEGYSVSREKKESFPLTVTSAQKNPTAFYLCASYTGDTGELFFGEGSRLTVL.

The gene calls are TRBV19 and TRBJ2-3; D is possibly TRBD2 (6 bases). The V gene lost 7 bases and the J gene lost 6 bases, with 14 bases spanning the gap. The length of the CDR3 is 13 residues. Germline V gene data show CDR1 as LNHDA and CDR2 as SQIVND (reference sequence). The CDR3 DNA follows: TGTGCCAGTATGAAACGGGCGGGGGATACGCAGTATTTT. Protein sequence: CASMKRAGDTQYF. Based on the CDR3 plus reference TRBV19 and TRBJ2-3, the full variable domain is DGGITQSPKYLFRKEGQNVTLSCEQNLNHDAMYWYRQDPGQGLRLIYYSQIVNDFQKGDIAEGYSVSREKKESFPLTVTSAQKNPTAFYLCASMKRAGDTQYFGPGTRLTVL.

This clone was observed once. The chain is built from TRBV6-8 and TRBJ2-4, with D possibly being TRBD2 (6 bases). The germline CDR1 and CDR2 sequences are MNHGY and SAAAGT. CDR3 size: 15 residues. The ends were cut back, 6 bases at V and 7 bases at J, with 19 bases in the middle. CDR3 residues: CASSPGGLEGNIQYF. For the CDR3, the DNA is TGTGCCAGCAGCCCCGGGGGTCTTGAGGGGAACATTCAGTACTTC.

This clone was found a few times. The chain is built from TRBV1 and TRBJ1-1; the table's D gene call, TRBD1, was not cross checked with the DNA. TRBV1 is listed as a pseudogene. The CDR3 is made up of 15 amino acids. The CDR3 protein is CASSLVGLMNTEAFF. The DNA for the CDR3 is TGCGCCAGCAGCCTTGTGGGGCTCATGAACACTGAAGCTTTCTTT.

This chain links TRBV18 with TRBJ2-3, with a tentative D call TRBD1 (5 bases). Germline V lookup: CDR1 KGHSH, CDR2 LQKENI. This CDR3 has 16 residues. Trimming pared 3 bases from V and 0 bases from J, leaving 13 bases between. The CDR3: CASSPPGRTSTDTQYF. The DNA of the CDR3 is TGTGCCAGCTCACCTCCAGGAAGGACAAGCACAGATACGCAGTATTTT.

The chain combines TRBV7-5 with TRBJ2-7; whether TRBD1, the table's D call, matches the DNA was not checked. TRBV7-5 is a documented pseudogene. The CDR3 extends over 14 amino acids. CDR3 protein: CASSFRTGGREQYF. The DNA of the CDR3 is TGTGCCAGCAGCTTCAGGACAGGGGGTCGAGAGCAGTACTTC.

The chain has TRBV11-3 and TRBJ2-7; TRBD2 is a possible D gene (5 bases). CDR3 length: 15 amino acids. Trimming stripped 5 bases from V and 3 bases from J, with 17 bases between. The V gene's germline CDR1 is SGHNT and CDR2 YENEEA. The CDR3 region has the DNA TGTGCCAGCAGCCCTCTCGCGGGTGGGGTCTACGAGCAGTACTTC. Its protein is CASSPLAGGVYEQYF.

As regards this clone: Mismatch with germline at one junction end may stem from a read error. The chain uses TRBV12-5 and TRBJ1-2, with D perhaps TRBD1 (5 bases). CDR1 is LGHNT and CDR2 is FRNRAP in the germline V gene. The CDR3 is made up of 12 amino acids. CDR3 sequence: CASGLVPGLYYF. In DNA, the CDR3 is TGTGCTAGTGGTTTGGTACCGGGGCTCTACTATTTC.

The chain links TRBV18 to TRBJ1-1; 10 bases are a match to TRBD1. Germline lookup yields CDR1 KGHSH and CDR2 LQKENI. V dropped 6 bases and J dropped 10; count of bases not matched to a gene: 14. CDR3 size: 15 residues. For the CDR3, the DNA is TGTGCCAGCTCTGGTGGGACAGGGGTTTCCTTGGCAGCTTTCTTT. Residues: CASSGGTGVSLAAFF.

Written as DNA, the CDR3 is TGCAGCGTTGATTCTTACGGTCCCCCTCTATATACGCAGTATTTT. It translates to CSVDSYGPPLYTQYF. V usage is TRBV29-1 and J usage is TRBJ2-3, with unresolved D. Germline CDR1 reads SQVTM; CDR2 reads ANQGSEA. Trimming removed 3 bases from V and 7 bases from J, with 20 bases in between. The CDR3 runs 15 residues.

This chain uses TRBV28 with TRBJ1-2; D unclear. The CDR3 contains 12 residues. CDR1 is MDHEN, CDR2 SYDVKM, per germline. The V end was cut by 10 bases, the J end by 3 bases, with 12 bases between. The CDR3 reads CATGRADYGYTF. CDR3 DNA sequence: TGTGCCACGGGTCGGGCGGACTATGGCTACACCTTC.

The chain carries TRBV6-8 and TRBJ1-1; a weak D match, TRBD1 (6 bases). V lost 6 bases and J lost 11, with 16 bases in between. The CDR3 is made up of 12 amino acids. Germline CDR1 MNHGY, CDR2 SAAAGT. CDR3 bases: TGTGCCAGCAGGGTACAGGGAAGTCAGGCTTTCTTT. Translation: CASRVQGSQAFF.

This chain uses TRBV18 with TRBJ2-7, with 7 bases that match TRBD1. This CDR3 contains 16 residues. V gave up 9 bases and J gave up 2 bases; unmatched junction bases: 16. Germline loops: CDR1 KGHSH, CDR2 LQKENI. The CDR3, as DNA: TGTGCCAGTCGACTCACCGGGACAGTGAAGACCTACGAGCAGTACTTC. Its protein product is CASRLTGTVKTYEQYF.

This chain joins TRBV18 and TRBJ1-3; D remains unclear. Germline V gene sequence: CDR1 KGHSH, CDR2 LQKENI. V lost 3 bases and J 8 bases, leaving 11 bases between the germline ends. CDR3 length equals 13 residues. The CDR3 reads CASSPDGRDTIYF. CDR3 coding DNA: TGTGCCAGCTCACCCGACGGGCGGGACACCATATATTTT.

The chain employs TRBV29-1 and TRBJ2-7, with 7 nucleotides matching TRBD1. CDR1 and CDR2 (germline): SQVTM, ANQGSEA. With 2 bases clipped from V and 0 bases from J, the junction kept 7 bases outside the gene matches. This CDR3 has 15 residues. The CDR3 sequence: CSVENRDSFSYEQYF. DNA of the CDR3: TGCAGCGTTGAAAACCGGGACAGCTTCTCCTACGAGCAGTACTTC.

This clone came up once. The chain employs TRBV14 and TRBJ2-7; D gene unclear. The V and J ends lost 2 bases and 6 bases respectively, with 8 bases between them. The germline CDR1 and CDR2 sequences are SGHDN and FVKESK. The CDR3 runs to 12 residues. In DNA form, the CDR3 reads TGTGCCAGCAGCCAATCCTCGACCGAGCAGTACTTC. Its translation is CASSQSSTEQYF. The full variable domain, completed using reference TRBV14 and TRBJ2-7, is EAGVTQFPSHSVIEKGQTVTLRCDPISGHDNLYWYRRVMGKEIKFLLHFVKESKQDESGMPNNRFLAERTGGTYSTLKVQPAELEDSGVYFCASSQSSTEQYFGPGTRLTVT.